Below, 8 T cell receptor beta chains from the same sample are listed, as sequenced in a study of blood T cell repertoires in COVID-19. TCRdb keeps only in-frame clones here, not all; method: immunoSEQ multiplex PCR. This table holds 310,000 or so clones, approximately 93% found once. Sequencing was carried out using peripheral blood. The source is a woman in her twenties or thirties with COVID-19, enrolled during active disease.

This clone was seen more than once but under ten times. J is TRBJ1-1 and V is TRBV28, with TRBD1 matching over 9 bases. Germline lookup yields CDR1 MDHEN and CDR2 SYDVKM. The CDR3 is 17 amino acids. V dropped 5 bases and J dropped 4; count of bases not matched to a gene: 14. The CDR3 DNA reads as TGTGCCAGCAGTACGAAGACAGGGGGATACCTCTCCACTGAAGCTTTCTTT. It codes for CASSTKTGGYLSTEAFF.

The chain carries TRBV20-1 and TRBJ1-2, with D possibly being TRBD1 (5 bases). CDR3 length: 15 residues. The germline gives CDR1 DFQATT, CDR2 SNEGSKA (reference sequence). V lost 3 bases, J lost 6 bases, and 20 bases lay in between. The CDR3 sequence: CSASVGQGKKDGYTF. Here the CDR3 DNA reads TGCAGTGCTAGTGTCGGCCAGGGAAAGAAGGATGGCTACACCTTC.

The chain joins TRBV9 to TRBJ2-7; 7 positions agree with TRBD2. In germline, CDR1 is SGDLS, CDR2 YYNGEE. The CDR3 covers 18 residues. V lost 3 bases, J lost 3 bases, and 18 bases stayed unmatched. CDR3 DNA: TGTGCCAGCAGCGAGGGAGGCCCCTCCCGGGCGGGAGTCTACGAGCAGTACTTC. As protein: CASSEGGPSRAGVYEQYF.

The chain combines TRBV27 with TRBJ2-7; 8 nucleotides line up with TRBD2. The CDR3 loop spans 15 amino acids. Trimming at V came to 4 bases and at J to 3 bases, leaving 8 bases not matched to a gene. Germline CDR1 MNHEY, CDR2 SMNVEV (reference sequence). CDR3 bases: TGTGCCAGCAGTTGGACTAGCTTTCATGTCTACGAGCAGTACTTC. It translates to CASSWTSFHVYEQYF.

The rearrangement uses TRBV27 and TRBJ2-1; 7 bases match TRBD1. The junction had 5 bases not matched to a gene; V was cut back by 2 bases and J by 4 bases. The CDR3 extends over 15 amino acids. CDR1 and CDR2 from the germline V gene are MNHEY and SMNVEV (reference sequence). The CDR3 loop reads CASSLGGQPYNEQFF. As DNA, the CDR3 is TGTGCCAGCAGTTTAGGGGGACAGCCATACAATGAGCAGTTCTTC.

J is TRBJ1-3 and V is TRBV7-9; D unclear. Germline V lookup: CDR1 SEHNR, CDR2 FQNEAQ (reference sequence). The V and J ends lost 5 bases and 2 bases respectively, with 10 bases between them. The CDR3 sequence is 14 residues long. The CDR3 loop reads CASSREGAGNTIYF. CDR3 nucleotides: TGTGCCAGCAGCAGAGAGGGTGCTGGAAACACCATATATTTT.

The chain has TRBV18 and TRBJ1-2, with TRBD1 matching over 7 bases. CDR1 and CDR2 from the germline V gene are KGHSH and LQKENI. V lost 4 bases to trimming and J lost 1 base; unmatched junction nucleotides: 6. The CDR3 totals 15 residues. CDR3 in amino acids: CASSLGTASNYGYTF. CDR3 nucleotide sequence: TGTGCCAGCTCACTTGGGACAGCCAGTAACTATGGCTACACCTTC.

The rearrangement joins TRBV24-1 to TRBJ1-2, with D maybe TRBD1 (6 bases). V was clipped by 0 bases and J by 6 bases, with 13 bases between them. The germline V gene has CDR1 KGHDR and CDR2 SFDVKD. The CDR3 covers 15 residues. This chain's CDR3 is CATSDLTGKADGYTF. CDR3 coding DNA: TGTGCCACCAGTGATTTGACAGGGAAAGCAGATGGCTACACCTTC.